These T cell receptor beta chains were read from a single sample in a study of Graves' ophthalmopathy and Graves' hyperthyroidism. TCRdb independently ran MiXCR on the multiplex PCR reads; one entry per CDR3 protein. The data show 650,000 to 900,000 distinct CDR3 sequences, approximately 40% seen once. Material for sequencing was peripheral blood. These receptors came from an adult man with Graves' ophthalmopathy. CDR3s include the opening cysteine and the closing phenylalanine or tryptophan. Each record gives: V gene, J gene, CDR3 protein.

v_gene: TRBV7-2
j_gene: TRBJ2-7
CDR3aa: CASSLARQHEQYF

v_gene: TRBV10-2
j_gene: TRBJ1-1
CDR3aa: CASSDPGGHGTEAFF

v_gene: TRBV7-2
j_gene: TRBJ2-7
CDR3aa: CASSVLVGYEQYF

v_gene: TRBV29-1
j_gene: TRBJ1-1
CDR3aa: CSPTRVPNTEAFF

v_gene: TRBV24-1
j_gene: TRBJ2-7
CDR3aa: CASRLAGGNPYEQYF

v_gene: TRBV4-2
j_gene: TRBJ2-7
CDR3aa: CASSQGTGDYEQYF

v_gene: TRBV7-9
j_gene: TRBJ1-6
CDR3aa: CASSFVSSYNSPLHF

v_gene: TRBV2
j_gene: TRBJ1-2
CDR3aa: CASSEALYRSNYGYTF

v_gene: TRBV12-3/TRBV12-4
j_gene: TRBJ1-2
CDR3aa: CASTQHRGTNYGYTF

v_gene: TRBV7-9
j_gene: TRBJ1-1
CDR3aa: CASSFLRGVDTEAFF

v_gene: TRBV7-9
j_gene: TRBJ1-5
CDR3aa: CASSLAKGQPQHF

v_gene: TRBV29-1
j_gene: TRBJ2-5
CDR3aa: CSVEGGGYQETQYF

v_gene: TRBV5-1
j_gene: .
CDR3aa: CASSAGRLIDEQYF

v_gene: TRBV10-3
j_gene: TRBJ1-5
CDR3aa: CAISEDRGRNQPQHF

v_gene: TRBV11-2
j_gene: TRBJ1-4
CDR3aa: CASSSGPPLEKLFF

v_gene: TRBV19
j_gene: TRBJ1-5
CDR3aa: CASSKGWQGRDQPQHF

v_gene: TRBV2
j_gene: TRBJ1-3
CDR3aa: CASSYRQASSGNTIYF

v_gene: TRBV7-8
j_gene: TRBJ2-5
CDR3aa: CASSSFSQAQYF

v_gene: TRBV11-2
j_gene: TRBJ1-3
CDR3aa: CASSSRGIGNTIYF

v_gene: TRBV6-5
j_gene: TRBJ1-5
CDR3aa: CASSYGGNQPQHF

v_gene: TRBV10-3
j_gene: TRBJ1-1
CDR3aa: CASSPDRQKAFF

v_gene: TRBV19
j_gene: TRBJ1-1
CDR3aa: CASSIIPSTEASF

v_gene: TRBV20-1
j_gene: TRBJ1-3
CDR3aa: CSARGRGVDGNTIYF

v_gene: TRBV5-4
j_gene: TRBJ2-7
CDR3aa: CASSFGLGYEQYF

v_gene: TRBV20-1
j_gene: TRBJ2-5
CDR3aa: CSAYRPGLAGGPVETQYF

v_gene: TRBV20-1
j_gene: TRBJ2-7
CDR3aa: CSARGVDRYEQYF

v_gene: TRBV11-2
j_gene: TRBJ1-1
CDR3aa: CASSLYPPPATMNTEAFF

v_gene: TRBV20-1
j_gene: TRBJ1-4
CDR3aa: CTTGPTNEKLFF

v_gene: TRBV29-1
j_gene: TRBJ1-1
CDR3aa: CSARLKPWDGYTEAFF

v_gene: TRBV11-1
j_gene: TRBJ2-7
CDR3aa: CASSYPNRRIYEQYF

v_gene: TRBV10-3
j_gene: TRBJ2-7
CDR3aa: CASSDGGAGASYEQYF

v_gene: TRBV24-1
j_gene: TRBJ1-5
CDR3aa: CATREGTGDQPQHF

v_gene: TRBV19
j_gene: TRBJ2-7
CDR3aa: CASRRTGYNEQYF

v_gene: TRBV9
j_gene: TRBJ1-3
CDR3aa: CASSAEPGTPAGDTIYF

v_gene: TRBV19
j_gene: TRBJ1-3
CDR3aa: CASTGAGWNTIYF

v_gene: TRBV28
j_gene: TRBJ1-5
CDR3aa: CASRGFAQPQHF

v_gene: TRBV7-9
j_gene: TRBJ2-7
CDR3aa: CASSTVGTSYEQYF

v_gene: TRBV11-1
j_gene: TRBJ1-3
CDR3aa: CASSLEDTIYF

v_gene: TRBV25-1
j_gene: TRBJ1-6
CDR3aa: CASSEYRDNSPLHF

v_gene: TRBV19
j_gene: TRBJ1-5
CDR3aa: CASSRDRDYEQPQHF

v_gene: TRBV7-9
j_gene: TRBJ1-4
CDR3aa: CASSRSTSILEKLFF

v_gene: TRBV19
j_gene: TRBJ2-5
CDR3aa: CASSKTVRETQYF

v_gene: TRBV7-8
j_gene: TRBJ2-7
CDR3aa: CASATGYEQYF

v_gene: TRBV2
j_gene: TRBJ2-5
CDR3aa: CASREGSLRAQYF

v_gene: TRBV29-1
j_gene: TRBJ1-3
CDR3aa: CSAGGVGSGNTIYF

v_gene: TRBV29-1
j_gene: TRBJ2-7
CDR3aa: CSAGLGTSYEQYF

v_gene: TRBV25-1
j_gene: TRBJ2-2
CDR3aa: CASSPRTPGGWGTGELFF

v_gene: TRBV7-9
j_gene: TRBJ2-6
CDR3aa: CASSLARELMNSGANVLTF

v_gene: TRBV20-1
j_gene: TRBJ1-2
CDR3aa: CSARAIRQGRGYTF

v_gene: TRBV7-6
j_gene: TRBJ2-7
CDR3aa: CASSSGGAEQYF